These T cell receptor beta chains were read from a single sample in a study of T cells in tuberculosis. Data came from immunoSEQ multiplex PCR; TCRdb stores just in-frame clones and leaves some out. The data hold around 26,000 clones, with about 92% observed a single time. The sample consisted of PBMCs. These receptors were collected from a donor aged 10-30 years with latent tuberculosis or without tuberculosis infection. Some clones in this sample may be carry-over from other donors' samples. The conserved cysteine and the conserved F or W are not part of the CDR3 here.

>TRBV5-1|TRBJ2-7
ASSHTGTGMLQEPFYEQY
>TRBV7-8|TRBJ1-4
ASSPNTVLEVREKLF
>TRBV12-5|TRBJ2-7
ASGLVPLAGGHYEQY
>TRBV19|TRBJ1-2
ASNWRGTYGYT
>TRBV5-4|TRBJ1-2
ASNTQGDSYFLGGYT
>TRBV12-5|TRBJ1-2
ASGSPTEKYGYT
>TRBV13|TRBJ1-6
ASSSGAGTGMSPLH
>TRBV18|TRBJ1-1
ASSPQQVRGTEAF
>TRBV7-3|TRBJ2-1
ASSTTGGYNEQF
>TRBV10-3|TRBJ1-1
AISERTGEAF
>TRBV7-8|TRBJ2-3
ASIRGRGGGSTDTQY
>TRBV28|TRBJ1-2
ASSLGGRNYGYT
>TRBV5-1|TRBJ2-3
ASSSTGHFTDTQY
>TRBV15|TRBJ2-2
ATSRDHGGASTGELF
>TRBV5-1|TRBJ2-7
ASRRTSSYEQY
>TRBV2|TRBJ1-4
ASSETLREKLF
>TRBV7-9|TRBJ1-2
ASSPPGQGSSVYGYT
>TRBV28|TRBJ2-5
ASSFMGQQAGETQY
>TRBV5-1|TRBJ1-1
ASSLEGGKAEAF
>TRBV18|TRBJ2-2
ASSPGTSGSTGELF
>TRBV19|TRBJ1-3
ASSIFRRSSGNTIY
>TRBV4-3|TRBJ2-1
ASSQVAGRNEQF
>TRBV5-4|TRBJ2-7
ASSLDRGNYEQY
>TRBV10-2|TRBJ1-2
ASTLYGYT
>TRBV30|TRBJ2-1
AWALGSNNEQF